The T cell receptor (beta chain) under discussion was sequenced for a study of blood T cell repertoires in COVID-19. On the study more broadly: Samples of COVID-19 (acute and convalescent) were obtained from the United States, Italy and Spain. The cDNA or gDNA used as material had been derived from T cells, B-cell-depleted T cells, or PBMCs.

As originally analysed: It was from reference gene primer amplification that nucleated cell counts were estimated. The repertoire was sequenced with immunoSEQ multiplex PCR; TCRdb's copy has only in-frame clones and lacks some. D and trimming were read from the DNA, whereas the V and J calls and clone size are those reported in that table. The sample lists some 450,000 clones; roughly 88% were seen once. Followed over time, Seattle patients had been enrolled while infection was active. Trimming cost V 8 bases and J 2 bases, with 19 bases left between them. CDR3 length: 15 amino acids. Germline V lookup: CDR1 MDHEN, CDR2 SYDVKM.

This rearrangement joins TRBV28 to TRBJ2-7; a possible D gene is TRBD1 (5 bases). Sequencing was done on a sample of peripheral blood. The TCR comes from a woman aged 50 to 60 with COVID-19, enrolled during active disease. CDR3 protein: CASLTDSDLPYEQYF. The CDR3 DNA reads TGTGCCAGCCTAACTGACAGCGACCTCCCCTACGAGCAGTACTTC.